Listed below are T cell receptor beta chains from one sample, sequenced in a study of Graves' ophthalmopathy and Graves' hyperthyroidism. One entry per CDR3 protein, called by TCRdb with MiXCR from the multiplex PCR reads. The table has around 1,000,000 distinct CDR3 sequences, about 36% seen once. The sequencing sample was made of peripheral blood or thyroid tissue (not recorded which). Receptors originate from an adult man with Graves' hyperthyroidism. The CDR3 runs from the conserved cysteine through the conserved F or W. Each record gives: clone size, V gene, J gene, D gene, CDR3 protein, CDR3 DNA. D genes are given only for firm matches. Rows give clone size only sometimes, using once, few, many, or a class for an expanded clone.

many	TRBV12-5	TRBJ1-1	.	CASGTTANTEAFF	TGTGCTAGTGGTACTACAGCGAACACTGAAGCTTTCTTT
.	TRBV20-1	TRBJ2-7	TRBD1	CSADPPAGGTHEQYF	TGCAGTGCCGACCCGCCGGCAGGGGGAACCCACGAGCAGTACTTC
.	TRBV30	TRBJ1-1	.	CAWRSQLNTEAFF	TGTGCCTGGAGATCGCAGTTGAACACTGAAGCTTTCTTT
.	TRBV10-2	TRBJ2-5	TRBD1	CASSQWTGPLETQYF	TGTGCCAGCAGCCAATGGACAGGGCCTTTGGAGACCCAGTACTTC
.	TRBV29-1	TRBJ2-7	.	CSVETDYGYEQYF	TGCAGCGTTGAGACAGACTATGGCTACGAGCAGTACTTC
few	TRBV7-2	TRBJ2-2	TRBD2	CASSLGLAGGKELFF	TGTGCCAGCAGCTTAGGACTAGCGGGAGGAAAAGAGCTGTTTTTT
.	TRBV5-6	TRBJ2-7	.	CASSSAGPYEQYF	TGTGCCAGCAGCTCGGCCGGACCCTACGAGCAGTACTTC
many	TRBV7-2	TRBJ2-5	.	CASSSGDPGETQYF	TGTGCCAGCAGCTCCGGGGACCCGGGAGAGACCCAGTACTTC
.	TRBV9	TRBJ2-1	TRBD1	CASSATGTVHNEQFF	TGTGCCAGCAGCGCGACCGGGACAGTTCACAATGAGCAGTTCTTC
.	TRBV29-1	TRBJ2-7	.	CSVAGATYEQYF	TGCAGCGTTGCGGGGGCCACCTACGAGCAGTACTTC
many	TRBV6-5	TRBJ1-2	.	CASSYSRTVYTF	TGTGCCAGCAGTTACTCCCGGACGGTCTACACCTTC
many	TRBV7-6	TRBJ1-1	.	CASSLAQEVNTEAFF	TGTGCCAGCAGCTTAGCCCAAGAGGTGAACACTGAAGCTTTCTTT
.	TRBV10-3	TRBJ1-1	.	CAISYGGGRMNTEAFF	TGTGCCATCAGTTACGGTGGCGGTCGCATGAACACTGAAGCTTTCTTT
few	TRBV20-1	TRBJ2-5	TRBD2	CSASTPEASGVREETQYF	TGCAGTGCTAGCACCCCCGAGGCTAGCGGGGTGAGAGAGGAGACCCAGTACTTC
few	TRBV20-1	TRBJ2-7	.	CSATPETVLYEQYF	TGCAGTGCCACTCCCGAGACGGTCCTTTACGAGCAGTACTTC
.	TRBV10-2	TRBJ2-2	.	CASSVGAANTEELFF	TGCGCCAGCAGCGTGGGGGCAGCGAACACCGAGGAGCTGTTTTTT
many	TRBV2	TRBJ1-1	.	CASSEGLARELNTEAFF	TGTGCCAGCAGTGAAGGGCTGGCGAGAGAATTGAACACTGAAGCTTTCTTT
few	TRBV9	TRBJ1-4	TRBD1	CASSLPKGGGTDNEKLFF	TGTGCCAGCAGCCTGCCCAAAGGGGGCGGGACAGATAATGAAAAACTGTTTTTT
.	TRBV13	TRBJ2-7	TRBD1	CASSAPGQGHSEQYF	TGTGCCAGCAGCGCGCCGGGACAGGGGCACTCCGAGCAGTACTTC
.	TRBV5-8	TRBJ1-2	TRBD1	CASSFDRGHSYGYTF	TGTGCCAGCAGCTTCGACAGGGGCCATTCCTATGGCTACACCTTC
many	TRBV5-6	TRBJ1-1	.	CASSLEWPPDTEAFF	TGTGCCAGCAGCTTGGAATGGCCACCGGACACTGAAGCTTTCTTT
.	TRBV9	TRBJ2-2	.	CASSVVPNTGELFF	TGTGCCAGCAGCGTAGTCCCGAACACCGGGGAGCTGTTTTTT
.	TRBV7-2	TRBJ1-4	TRBD1	CASRSGTGINEKLFF	TGTGCCAGCAGGTCTGGGACAGGGATTAATGAAAAACTGTTTTTT
.	TRBV25-1	TRBJ2-5	TRBD1	CASRRDRGGEETQYF	TGTGCCAGCAGGCGGGACAGGGGCGGTGAAGAGACCCAGTACTTC
many	TRBV20-1	TRBJ1-1	.	CSAIRGTPEAFF	TGCAGTGCTATAAGAGGAACTCCGGAAGCTTTCTTT
.	TRBV7-9	TRBJ2-2	.	CASSVRDTPAGELFF	TGTGCCAGCAGCGTCCGGGACACGCCGGCCGGGGAGCTGTTTTTT
.	TRBV29-1	TRBJ1-1	TRBD1	CSVVQGAGTEAFF	TGCAGCGTTGTTCAGGGGGCTGGCACTGAAGCTTTCTTT
.	TRBV6-5	TRBJ2-7	.	CASSYSSKSEQYF	TGTGCCAGCAGTTACTCCAGCAAGTCCGAGCAGTACTTC
.	TRBV24-1	TRBJ2-3	.	CATSALTIDTQYF	TGTGCCACCAGTGCGTTGACAATAGATACGCAGTATTTT
.	TRBV12-3/TRBV12-4	TRBJ1-3	TRBD1	CATGDRGQYTIYF	TGTGCCACGGGGGACAGGGGGCAATACACCATATATTTT
many	TRBV7-8	TRBJ2-6	.	CASSPVESGANVLTF	TGTGCCAGCAGCCCCGTAGAGTCTGGGGCCAACGTCCTGACTTTC
.	TRBV12-3/TRBV12-4	TRBJ2-2	TRBD1	CASSSPDRLAGELFF	TGTGCCAGCAGCTCCCCGGACAGGCTTGCCGGGGAGCTGTTTTTT
.	TRBV29-1	TRBJ1-3	.	CSVVRTIYF	TGCAGCGTTGTCCGGACCATATATTTT
many	TRBV7-2	TRBJ2-7	.	CASSPNVVSYEQYF	TGTGCCAGCAGCCCTAACGTTGTCAGCTACGAGCAGTACTTC
many	TRBV29-1	TRBJ2-7	.	CGISGQQTSYEQYF	TGCGGGATAAGTGGGCAGCAGACATCCTACGAGCAGTACTTC
.	TRBV9	TRBJ1-2	.	CASSLDGGFGYTF	TGTGCCAGCAGCTTGGACGGGGGGTTTGGCTACACCTTC
many	TRBV2	TRBJ1-3	.	CASSQTVSGNTIYF	TGTGCCAGCAGTCAGACAGTCTCTGGAAACACCATATATTTT
.	TRBV9	TRBJ2-5	TRBD2	CASSIGLAGGQETQYF	TGTGCCAGCAGCATCGGACTAGCGGGGGGTCAAGAGACCCAGTACTTC
many	TRBV5-1	TRBJ2-5	.	CASSLGSGMETQYF	TGCGCCAGCAGCTTGGGGTCGGGGATGGAGACCCAGTACTTC
many	TRBV7-8	TRBJ2-7	.	CASSLLPDGLYEQYF	TGTGCCAGCAGCTTACTGCCCGACGGACTCTACGAGCAGTACTTC
few	TRBV5-1	TRBJ2-7	.	CASSQADAGSSYEQYF	TGCGCCAGCAGCCAAGCCGATGCAGGTAGCTCCTACGAGCAGTACTTC
few	TRBV10-2	TRBJ2-5	.	CASSDLLGQYF	TGCGCCAGCAGTGACCTTCTTGGCCAGTACTTC
many	TRBV20-1	TRBJ1-1	.	CSARGGGPNTEAFF	TGCAGTGCTAGAGGGGGGGGGCCCAACACTGAAGCTTTCTTT
few	TRBV7-3	TRBJ2-2	.	CASSSQGFTGELFF	TGTGCCAGCAGCTCACAGGGATTCACCGGGGAGCTGTTTTTT
many	TRBV12-3/TRBV12-4	TRBJ1-1	TRBD1	CASSERGQGRTEAFF	TGTGCCAGCAGTGAACGGGGACAGGGTCGAACTGAAGCTTTCTTT
.	TRBV6-2/TRBV6-3	TRBJ1-1	.	CASSPTGREAFF	TGTGCCAGCAGCCCCACAGGGAGGGAAGCTTTCTTT
many	TRBV29-1	TRBJ2-5	.	CSVRKYQETQYF	TGCAGCGTTCGAAAGTACCAAGAGACCCAGTACTTC
many	TRBV7-2	TRBJ1-3	.	CASSKGGGSGNTIYF	TGTGCCAGCAGCAAGGGAGGAGGCTCTGGAAACACCATATATTTT
many	TRBV6-5	TRBJ1-5	TRBD1	CASSYSQGYQPQHF	TGTGCCAGCAGTTACTCACAGGGGTATCAGCCCCAGCATTTT
few	TRBV7-9	TRBJ1-6	.	CASSLVRARTLHF	TGTGCCAGCAGCTTAGTGAGGGCCAGGACCCTCCACTTT
.	TRBV29-1	TRBJ1-5	TRBD1	CSSGDSNSNQPQHF	TGCAGCAGCGGGGACAGCAATAGCAATCAGCCCCAGCATTTT
many	TRBV2	TRBJ1-5	.	CASSEEVPKPQHF	TGTGCCAGCAGTGAAGAGGTACCAAAGCCCCAGCATTTT
many	TRBV7-9	TRBJ1-5	TRBD1	CASSLGDSALSNQPQHF	TGTGCCAGCAGCTTAGGGGACAGTGCCTTGAGCAATCAGCCCCAGCATTTT
few	TRBV6-1	TRBJ1-1	.	CASSEYRVAEAFF	TGTGCCAGCAGTGAGTACAGGGTCGCTGAGGCTTTCTTT